This TCR beta chain was documented in a study of somatic mutations in cytotoxic T cells in rheumatoid arthritis. The wider study: Collection of patient blood (over 26 ml EDTA) took place right after diagnosis, before any treatment. Selected populations of V beta antibody-stained T cells underwent flow sorting at nearly 100% purity; these encompassed V beta1+ cells subjected to TCRB sequencing. Study results and limitations: A single CD8+ clone exceeded 20% of CD8+ cells in 8 of 65 patients. Rising age went with increasing CD8+ clonality in rheumatoid arthritis patients; healthy controls showed no such increase.

CDR3 length equals 15 residues. Germline loops: CDR1 MDHEN, CDR2 SYDVKM. Trimming cost V 4 bases and J 5 bases, with 18 bases left between them. As to this clone: The antigen is not known.

TCRdb keeps only in-frame clones here, not all; method: immunoSEQ multiplex PCR. The table has about 14,000 clones, under 95% seen once; the top ten hold roughly 18%. J is TRBJ2-7 and V is TRBV28, with D perhaps matching TRBD1 (5 bases). This TCR was sampled from a man between 65 and 79 years old with rheumatoid arthritis. Sequencing was done on a sample of CD4+ T cells sorted from blood. The CDR3 sequence is CASSSQGHPLNEQYF. The CDR3 DNA reads TGTGCCAGCAGTTCCCAGGGCCACCCACTCAACGAGCAGTACTTC.